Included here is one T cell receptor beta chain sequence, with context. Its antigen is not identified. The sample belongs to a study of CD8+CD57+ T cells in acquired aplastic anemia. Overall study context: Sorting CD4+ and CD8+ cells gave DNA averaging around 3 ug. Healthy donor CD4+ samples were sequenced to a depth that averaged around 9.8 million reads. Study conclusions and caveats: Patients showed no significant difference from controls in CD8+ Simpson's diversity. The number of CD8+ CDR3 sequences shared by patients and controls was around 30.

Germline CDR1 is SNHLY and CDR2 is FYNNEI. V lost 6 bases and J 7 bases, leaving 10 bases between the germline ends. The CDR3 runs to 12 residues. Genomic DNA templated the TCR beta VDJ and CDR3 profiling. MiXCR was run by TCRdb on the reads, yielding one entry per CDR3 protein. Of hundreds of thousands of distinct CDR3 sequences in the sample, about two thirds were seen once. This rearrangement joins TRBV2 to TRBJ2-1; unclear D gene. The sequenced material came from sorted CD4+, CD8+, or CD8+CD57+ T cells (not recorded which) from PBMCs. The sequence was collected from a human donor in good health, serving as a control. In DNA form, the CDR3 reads TGTGCCAGCAGCTGGGATCTAAATGAGCAGTTCTTC. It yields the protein CASSWDLNEQFF.